This TCR beta chain was obtained from a study of T-cell memory formation after mild COVID-19. General observations from the study: Later expanders leaned CD4+, whereas clones that contracted between day 15 and 85 were balanced CD4/CD8.

In TCRdb, the 5' RACE reads were re-called with MiXCR into one record per CDR3 protein. The data show about 540,000 distinct CDR3 sequences, roughly 22% seen once. The V segment lost 3 bases and the J segment 5 bases; nucleotides outside the gene matches: 8. Germline values: CDR1 MNHEY, CDR2 SVGAGI. This CDR3 region has 15 residues. In its sample, this clonotype was seen once. The antigen is not known. The V gene is TRBV6-5, the J gene TRBJ1-2; 8 nucleotides line up with TRBD1. The sequence was obtained from an adult woman who had mild COVID-19 (a few samples of this study predate the infection). Cell type and time point are not known. What was sequenced was PBMCs or a T cell subset sorted from them (not recorded which). The CDR3 nucleotides are TGTGCCAGCAGTTATTCCGGGACAGGAGTTTATGGCTACACCTTC. Translated: CASSYSGTGVYGYTF.